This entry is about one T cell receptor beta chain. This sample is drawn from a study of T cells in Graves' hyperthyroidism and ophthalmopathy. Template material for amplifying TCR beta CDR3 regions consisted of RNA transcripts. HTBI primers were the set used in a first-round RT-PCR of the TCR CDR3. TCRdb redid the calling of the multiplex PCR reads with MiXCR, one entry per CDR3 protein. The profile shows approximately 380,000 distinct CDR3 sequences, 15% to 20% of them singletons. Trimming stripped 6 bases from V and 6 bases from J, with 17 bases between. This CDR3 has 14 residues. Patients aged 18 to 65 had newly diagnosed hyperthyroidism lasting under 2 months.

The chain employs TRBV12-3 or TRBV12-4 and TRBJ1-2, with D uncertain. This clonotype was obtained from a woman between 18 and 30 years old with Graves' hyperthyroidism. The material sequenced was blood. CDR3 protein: CASSLLPSGDGYTF. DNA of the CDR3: TGTGCCAGCAGCCTACTACCCTCCGGGGATGGCTACACCTTC.